The rows below give T cell receptor beta chains drawn from one sample of a study of blood T cell repertoires in COVID-19. This table comes from immunoSEQ multiplex PCR, and its TCRdb copy is limited to in-frame clones, with some not included. The data hold hundreds of thousands of clones, with approximately 86% observed a single time. The specimen sequenced was PBMCs or T cells enriched from blood (not recorded which). These receptors were obtained from a woman between 55 and 75 years old who had recovered from COVID-19. Both conserved end residues are part of each CDR3. A D gene is named only where the DNA matches it firmly. The size field is filled for only some rows; it gives once, few, many or a size class.

CDR3,DNA,D,V,size,J
CASSWGTGDEQYF,TGCGCCAGCAGCTGGGGGACAGGGGACGAGCAGTACTTC,TRBD1,TRBV5-1,-,TRBJ2-7
CASRNIREAFF,TGTGCCAGCAGGAATATACGGGAAGCTTTCTTT,-,TRBV12-3/TRBV12-4,-,TRBJ1-1
CASSIPRPSSGNTIYF,TGTGCCAGTAGTATCCCCCGGCCTAGCTCTGGAAACACCATATATTTT,-,TRBV19,-,TRBJ1-3
CASSNTGVGNQPQHF,TGTGCCAGCAGTAATACAGGGGTGGGCAATCAGCCCCAGCATTTT,TRBD1,TRBV2,-,TRBJ1-5
CASSAGRILAVHF,TGTGCCAGCAGTGCGGGACGGATATTGGCGGTGCATTTT,-,TRBV6-2/TRBV6-3,-,TRBJ1-5
CASSDPRQGHNSPLHF,TGTGCCAGCAGTGATCCCCGACAGGGTCATAATTCACCCCTCCACTTT,TRBD1,TRBV25-1,once,TRBJ1-6
CASSQTESSYNEQFF,TGTGCCAGCAGCCAGACAGAGAGCTCCTACAATGAGCAGTTCTTC,-,TRBV13,once,TRBJ2-1
CATTGNNSPLHF,TGTGCGACGACAGGGAACAATTCACCCCTCCACTTT,TRBD1,TRBV10-3,-,TRBJ1-6
CASSRDRQGNGANVLTF,TGTGCCAGCAGTCGGGACCGACAGGGAAATGGGGCCAACGTCCTGACTTTC,TRBD1,TRBV2,-,TRBJ2-6
CAISGSPSPQETQYF,TGTGCCATCAGTGGGTCTCCCAGTCCTCAAGAGACCCAGTACTTC,-,TRBV10-3,-,TRBJ2-5
CASERGDTDTQYF,TGCGCCAGTGAGCGGGGGGACACAGATACGCAGTATTTT,TRBD2,TRBV5-1,-,TRBJ2-3
CATSDSSGGTDTQYF,TGTGCCACCAGTGATTCTAGCGGGGGCACAGATACGCAGTATTTT,TRBD2,TRBV24-1,-,TRBJ2-3
CASSQGQGLQETQYF,TGTGCCAGCAGCCAGGGACAGGGGCTGCAAGAGACCCAGTACTTC,TRBD1,TRBV27,-,TRBJ2-5
CSASSDTEAFF,TGCAGTGCTAGTTCCGACACTGAAGCTTTCTTT,-,TRBV20-1,once,TRBJ1-1
CASSQPRLAGDSTGELFF,TGCGCCAGCAGCCAACCCAGACTAGCGGGGGACTCAACCGGGGAGCTGTTTTTT,TRBD2,TRBV4-1,many,TRBJ2-2
CASSPPQRGRTDTQYF,TGTGCCAGCAGCCCCCCCCAGCGGGGCCGCACAGATACGCAGTATTTT,TRBD2,TRBV9,-,TRBJ2-3
CATSGDSEGKTDTQYF,TGTGCCACCAGTGGGGACAGCGAGGGTAAGACAGATACGCAGTATTTT,TRBD1,TRBV24-1,-,TRBJ2-3
CASSSTGSGTEAFF,TGCGCCAGCAGCTCGACAGGATCGGGCACTGAAGCTTTCTTT,-,TRBV5-1,-,TRBJ1-1
CASSSRDRVNTEAFF,TGTGCCAGCAGCTCCCGGGACAGAGTGAACACTGAAGCTTTCTTT,TRBD1,TRBV9,-,TRBJ1-1
CASSLGGGTGLNTEAFF,TGTGCCAGCAGCTTAGGAGGTGGGACAGGGCTGAACACTGAAGCTTTCTTT,TRBD1,TRBV11-3,-,TRBJ1-1
CASSLDRGGTGNTIYF,TGTGCCAGCAGTTTGGACAGGGGGGGAACTGGAAACACCATATATTTT,TRBD1,TRBV2,-,TRBJ1-3
CASTFRDSYEQYF,TGTGCCAGCACCTTTCGGGATTCCTACGAGCAGTACTTC,-,TRBV5-4,once,TRBJ2-7
CATSVYLAGKETQYF,TGTGCCACCAGTGTTTACCTAGCGGGGAAGGAGACCCAGTACTTC,TRBD2,TRBV24-1,-,TRBJ2-5
CASSLGRASNQPQHF,TGTGCCAGTAGTTTGGGGAGGGCTAGCAATCAGCCCCAGCATTTT,-,TRBV19,once,TRBJ1-5
CASRGTGLGYTF,TGTGCCAGTCGAGGGACAGGCCTTGGCTACACCTTC,TRBD1,TRBV3-1/TRBV3-2,-,TRBJ1-2
CASSHRGRDYGYTF,TGTGCCAGCAGCCATCGGGGTAGAGACTATGGCTACACCTTC,-,TRBV6-5,-,TRBJ1-2
CASSATGGSTTEAFF,TGTGCCAGCAGCGCCACAGGGGGCTCGACCACTGAAGCTTTCTTT,TRBD1,TRBV2,-,TRBJ1-1
CASTPRSGTVQGYTF,TGTGCCAGCACCCCCCGCTCAGGAACGGTTCAGGGCTACACCTTC,-,TRBV27,-,TRBJ1-2
CASLGTGASNQPQHF,TGTGCCAGCCTGGGGACAGGGGCCAGCAATCAGCCCCAGCATTTT,TRBD1,TRBV2,-,TRBJ1-5
CASSHRSMGQGLFF,TGTGCCAGCAGCCACAGAAGCATGGGACAGGGGCTGTTTTTT,TRBD1,TRBV3-1/TRBV3-2,-,TRBJ1-4
CAIGTSRETQYF,TGTGCCATCGGGACTAGTCGAGAGACCCAGTACTTC,TRBD2,TRBV10-3,once,TRBJ2-5
CASSYSRRGNTEAFF,TGTGCCAGCAGTTACTCACGAAGGGGGAACACTGAAGCTTTCTTT,-,TRBV6-5,-,TRBJ1-1
CASSPKTGGTDTQYF,TGTGCCAGCTCACCTAAGACAGGAGGCACAGATACGCAGTATTTT,-,TRBV18,few,TRBJ2-3
CASSVSPSGGAGELFF,TGTGCCAGCAGCGTATCGCCTAGCGGGGGGGCCGGGGAGCTGTTTTTT,TRBD2,TRBV9,-,TRBJ2-2
CASSLVSSGNTIYF,TGTGCCAGCAGCTTAGTCTCCTCTGGAAACACCATATATTTT,-,TRBV7-6,-,TRBJ1-3
CASRQGGTGNTIYF,TGTGCCAGCAGACAGGGGGGAACGGGAAACACCATATATTTT,TRBD1,TRBV3-1/TRBV3-2,-,TRBJ1-3
CASSIRDRGFVGELFF,TGTGCCAGTAGTATAAGGGACAGGGGGTTTGTCGGGGAGCTGTTTTTT,TRBD1,TRBV19,-,TRBJ2-2
CASSLTTGGAANEQFF,TGTGCCAGTAGTCTTACCACCGGGGGGGCGGCCAATGAGCAGTTCTTC,TRBD2,TRBV19,-,TRBJ2-1
CASSFLQGGEAFF,TGTGCCAGCAGTTTCTTACAGGGGGGTGAAGCTTTCTTT,TRBD1,TRBV2,-,TRBJ1-1
CASSYRQGHTEAFF,TGTGCCAGCAGTTACCGACAGGGGCACACTGAAGCTTTCTTT,TRBD1,TRBV6-5,-,TRBJ1-1
CASSLDSLGGYTF,TGTGCCAGCAGCCTCGACTCCCTCGGGGGCTACACCTTC,-,TRBV6-5,-,TRBJ1-2
CASSPGQGYGYTF,TGTGCCAGCAGCCCGGGACAGGGTTATGGCTACACCTTC,TRBD1,TRBV9,-,TRBJ1-2
CASRPGQELDTQYF,TGTGCCAGCAGACCCGGACAGGAGTTAGATACGCAGTATTTT,TRBD1,TRBV5-4,once,TRBJ2-3
CASSIRQRQGLNYGYTF,TGTGCCAGTAGTATCAGGCAGAGGCAGGGGCTTAACTATGGCTACACCTTC,-,TRBV19,-,TRBJ1-2
CASSRTGDQPQHF,TGTGCCAGCAGCCGGACAGGGGATCAGCCCCAGCATTTT,TRBD1,TRBV5-8,-,TRBJ1-5
CATPRTGNSPLHF,TGTGCCACCCCGCGGACGGGAAATTCACCCCTCCACTTT,-,TRBV19,once,TRBJ1-6
CASSVGTGLTNEQFF,TGTGCCAGCAGCGTGGGGACAGGGCTTACCAATGAGCAGTTCTTC,TRBD1,TRBV9,-,TRBJ2-1
CASNSGTGPKKLFF,TGTGCCAGCAATTCCGGGACAGGCCCGAAAAAACTGTTTTTT,TRBD1,TRBV2,-,TRBJ1-4
CASSNGDRGLTDSGNTIYF,TGTGCCAGCAGCAATGGGGACAGGGGCCTTACCGACTCTGGAAACACCATATATTTT,-,TRBV21-1,once,TRBJ1-3
CASSILTGSYEQYF,TGTGCCAGTAGTATCTTGACGGGATCCTACGAGCAGTACTTC,-,TRBV19,-,TRBJ2-7
CASSPREGNYEQYF,TGTGCCAGCAGCCCCCGGGAAGGGAACTACGAGCAGTACTTC,-,TRBV9,few,TRBJ2-7
CAWSIQGANTEAFF,TGTGCCTGGAGTATACAGGGGGCGAACACTGAAGCTTTCTTT,TRBD1,TRBV30,-,TRBJ1-1
CASSQGRGRTDTQYF,TGTGCCAGCAGCCAAGGGCGGGGCCGGACAGATACGCAGTATTTT,-,TRBV3-1/TRBV3-2,-,TRBJ2-3
CASSQDEQGGNKNIQYF,TGCGCCAGCAGCCAAGATGAACAGGGGGGCAACAAAAACATTCAGTACTTC,TRBD1,TRBV4-1,-,TRBJ2-4